Listed below are T cell receptor beta chains from one sample, sequenced in a study of early T cells in non-severe SARS-CoV-2 infection. TCRdb re-called the 5' RACE reads through MiXCR, storing one row per CDR3 protein. The table shows tens of thousands of distinct CDR3 sequences, with about 8% occurring only once. This specimen consisted of whole blood, obtained at baseline. These receptors were taken from an adult who was a healthcare worker with PCR-confirmed SARS-CoV-2 infection or an uninfected control (not recorded which). The CDR3 runs from the conserved cysteine through the conserved F or W. A D gene is named only where the DNA matches it firmly. Size tells how often a clone was seen (once, few, many) or the class of an expanded clone, and some rows leave it out.

v_call	clone_size	j_call	d_call	cdr3_length	cdr3_aa	cdr3_nt
TRBV11-2	few	TRBJ2-6	TRBD1	17	CASSLGQLISGANVLTF	TGTGCCAGCAGCTTGGGACAGCTAATCTCTGGGGCCAACGTCCTGACTTTC
TRBV12-3/TRBV12-4	few	TRBJ2-3	.	12	CASSFSRITQYF	TGTGCCAGCAGTTTTAGCCGGATTACGCAGTATTTT
TRBV6-2/TRBV6-3	few	TRBJ1-1	.	15	CASSYAVESNTEAFF	TGTGCCAGCAGTTACGCCGTAGAGAGTAACACTGAAGCTTTCTTT
TRBV20-1	many	TRBJ2-7	TRBD2	14	CSATPSGVFDEQYF	TGCAGTGCTACCCCTAGCGGGGTTTTCGACGAGCAGTACTTC
TRBV7-9	medium-sized	TRBJ1-2	.	11	CASSFGAGYTF	TGTGCCAGCAGCTTCGGGGCTGGCTACACCTTC
TRBV4-3	few	TRBJ1-2	TRBD1	15	CASSLRTGENYGYTF	TGCGCCAGCAGCCTAAGGACAGGGGAGAACTATGGCTACACCTTC
TRBV5-1	.	TRBJ2-3	.	15	CASSLRGLRTDTQYF	TGCGCCAGCAGCTTGCGGGGATTGCGGACAGATACGCAGTATTTT
TRBV20-1	many	TRBJ1-6	.	15	CSATGQLAGNSPLHF	TGCAGTGCTACTGGACAGTTGGCGGGAAATTCACCCCTCCACTTT
TRBV7-2	few	TRBJ1-6	.	13	CASSPTTNSPLHF	TGTGCCAGCAGCCCGACTACAAATTCACCCCTCCACTTT
TRBV28	few	TRBJ2-3	TRBD2	16	CASVSWSGENTDTQYF	TGTGCCAGCGTCTCCTGGAGCGGGGAAAACACAGATACGCAGTATTTT
TRBV2	few	TRBJ1-3	.	14	CASCLALTGNTIYF	TGTGCCAGCTGTTTGGCTTTGACTGGAAACACCATATATTTT
TRBV2	.	TRBJ2-7	TRBD1	13	CASSRDSGNEQYF	TGTGCCAGCAGCCGGGACAGTGGGAACGAGCAGTACTTC
TRBV30	few	TRBJ1-2	TRBD1	15	CASNPTGQGHYGYTF	TGTGCCTCCAACCCGACGGGACAGGGACACTATGGCTACACCTTC
TRBV4-3	few	TRBJ2-1	.	19	CASSQDRKAGHSSYNEQFF	TGCGCCAGCAGCCAAGATAGGAAAGCAGGCCATAGCTCCTACAATGAGCAGTTCTTC
TRBV28	.	TRBJ1-2	TRBD1	23	CASSPERDRAEGSSPVSNYGYTF	TGTGCCAGCAGCCCGGAGAGGGACAGGGCGGAGGGTTCCTCACCCGTCTCTAACTATGGCTACACCTTC
TRBV7-9	.	TRBJ1-5	TRBD1	19	CASSHTAPGQGAFWQPQHF	TGTGCCAGCAGCCACACCGCGCCGGGACAGGGGGCCTTCTGGCAGCCCCAGCATTTT
TRBV12-2	many	TRBJ1-1	.	14	CARRLPVANTEAFF	TGTGCAAGGCGCTTACCTGTGGCTAACACTGAAGCTTTCTTT
TRBV24-1	many	TRBJ2-7	.	13	CATSDPLRYEQYF	TGTGCCACCAGTGATCCGCTCCGATACGAGCAGTACTTC
TRBV4-1	many	TRBJ1-4	TRBD1	15	CASSQTGLTNEKLFF	TGCGCCAGCAGCCAGACAGGGTTGACTAATGAAAAACTGTTTTTT
TRBV5-1	many	TRBJ2-1	TRBD1	15	CASSIRQGMIDEQFF	TGCGCCAGCAGCATTCGACAGGGTATGATCGATGAGCAGTTCTTC
TRBV12-3/TRBV12-4	.	TRBJ1-1	.	11	CASLVNTEAFF	TGTGCCAGCCTTGTGAACACTGAAGCTTTCTTT
TRBV28	many	TRBJ2-6	TRBD1	15	CASSSTGAGANVLTF	TGTGCCAGCAGTTCGACAGGGGCTGGGGCCAACGTCCTGACTTTC
TRBV11-2	.	TRBJ1-5	.	13	CASSFGRDQPQHF	TGTGCCAGCAGCTTCGGCAGGGATCAGCCCCAGCATTTT
TRBV12-3/TRBV12-4	.	TRBJ2-3	.	15	CASSLPTGVTDTQYF	TGTGCCAGCAGTCTCCCCACGGGGGTGACAGATACGCAGTATTTT
TRBV27	few	TRBJ2-7	TRBD1	13	CAGTRDREHEQYF	TGTGCCGGGACACGGGACAGGGAACACGAGCAGTACTTC
TRBV7-9	once	TRBJ2-2	.	17	CASSLPRTIDPTGELFF	TGTGCCAGCAGCTTACCGAGGACAATAGATCCCACCGGGGAGCTGTTTTTT
TRBV20-1	many	TRBJ1-1	TRBD1	11	CSAGQGAEAFF	TGCAGTGCCGGACAGGGAGCCGAAGCTTTCTTT
TRBV5-1	.	TRBJ2-3	.	13	CASRGTPTDTQYF	TGCGCCAGCAGGGGGACCCCCACAGATACGCAGTATTTT
TRBV7-6	many	TRBJ2-2	.	15	CASSPADLNTGELFF	TGTGCCAGCAGCCCGGCGGATCTCAACACCGGGGAGCTGTTTTTT
TRBV5-4	.	TRBJ1-2	TRBD1	16	CASSPPGQGGNYGYTF	TGTGCCAGCAGCCCCCCGGGACAGGGGGGTAATTATGGCTACACCTTC
TRBV7-2	few	TRBJ2-3	TRBD2	18	CASSPRTSGGSSTDTQYF	TGTGCCAGCAGCCCCAGGACTAGCGGGGGGTCTAGCACAGATACGCAGTATTTT
TRBV6-2/TRBV6-3	few	TRBJ2-1	TRBD2	18	CATQGSSGGASSYNEQFF	TGTGCCACCCAGGGGTCTAGCGGGGGGGCGAGCTCCTACAATGAGCAGTTCTTC
TRBV29-1	many	TRBJ2-7	.	12	CSVRLGKYEQYF	TGCAGCGTTCGGTTAGGGAAGTACGAGCAGTACTTC
TRBV7-6	many	TRBJ2-1	.	12	CASSLAGGEQFF	TGTGCCAGCAGCTTGGCAGGTGGAGAGCAGTTCTTC
TRBV27	.	TRBJ2-5	TRBD2	16	CASRGLAGGLQETQYF	TGTGCCAGCAGGGGACTAGCGGGGGGGCTCCAAGAGACCCAGTACTTC
TRBV11-2	few	TRBJ2-7	.	15	CASSLGSGGSEEQYF	TGTGCCAGCAGCTTAGGGTCGGGCGGTAGTGAAGAGCAGTACTTC
TRBV18	.	TRBJ1-1	.	15	CASSQGRPMNTEAFF	TGTGCCAGCTCACAGGGACGGCCGATGAACACTGAAGCTTTCTTT
TRBV5-4	few	TRBJ2-7	.	15	CASSLGPPSSYEQYF	TGTGCCAGCAGCTTGGGACCGCCGAGCTCCTACGAGCAGTACTTC
TRBV6-1	many	TRBJ2-2	TRBD1	19	CASSAPLGAGQGASGELFF	TGTGCCAGCAGCGCCCCCCTCGGAGCGGGACAGGGGGCTTCCGGGGAGCTGTTTTTT
TRBV6-2/TRBV6-3	.	TRBJ1-2	.	13	CASSSGTIYGYTF	TGTGCCAGCAGTTCCGGGACAATCTATGGCTACACCTTC
TRBV6-5	many	TRBJ2-2	.	15	CASSSIALNTGELFF	TGTGCCAGCAGTTCCATAGCTTTGAACACCGGGGAGCTGTTTTTT
TRBV4-3	many	TRBJ1-3	TRBD1	19	CASSQTGRGPSSSGNTIYF	TGCGCCAGCAGCCAGACAGGGAGGGGTCCCTCTTCTTCTGGAAACACCATATATTTT
TRBV29-1	.	TRBJ1-1	.	12	CSAGRMNTEAFF	TGCAGCGCCGGAAGGATGAACACTGAAGCTTTCTTT
TRBV7-8	few	TRBJ2-1	.	18	CASSLAEAGPYFGNEQFF	TGTGCCAGCAGCTTAGCCGAGGCAGGCCCTTATTTTGGGAATGAGCAGTTCTTC
TRBV18	.	TRBJ2-7	TRBD1	14	CASSPPGQPYEQYF	TGTGCCAGCTCACCTCCGGGACAGCCATACGAGCAGTACTTC